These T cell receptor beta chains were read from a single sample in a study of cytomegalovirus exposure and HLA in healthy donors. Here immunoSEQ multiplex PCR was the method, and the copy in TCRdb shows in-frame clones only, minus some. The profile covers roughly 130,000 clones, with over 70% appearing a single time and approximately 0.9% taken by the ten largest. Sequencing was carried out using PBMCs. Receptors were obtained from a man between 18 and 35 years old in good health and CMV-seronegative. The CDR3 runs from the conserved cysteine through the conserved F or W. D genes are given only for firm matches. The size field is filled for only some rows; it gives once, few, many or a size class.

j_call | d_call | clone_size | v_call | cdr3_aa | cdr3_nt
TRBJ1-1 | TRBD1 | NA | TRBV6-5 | CASSTGVGTEAFF | TGTGCCAGCAGCACAGGGGTGGGCACTGAAGCTTTCTTT
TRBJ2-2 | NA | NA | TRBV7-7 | CASSAHPANTGELFF | TGTGCTAGCAGCGCCCACCCGGCGAACACCGGGGAGCTGTTTTTT
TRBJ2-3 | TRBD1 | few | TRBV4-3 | CASSHLGQGVITDTQYF | TGCGCCAGCAGCCATCTAGGCCAGGGGGTCATTACAGATACGCAGTATTTT
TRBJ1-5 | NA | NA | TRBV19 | CASRTYSNQPQHF | TGTGCCAGTCGCACCTATAGCAATCAGCCCCAGCATTTT
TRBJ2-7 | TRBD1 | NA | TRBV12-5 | CASGLGQGDEQYF | TGTGCTAGTGGTTTAGGTCAGGGGGACGAGCAGTACTTC
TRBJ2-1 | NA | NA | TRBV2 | CASRDRGNEQFF | TGTGCCAGCAGAGACCGGGGCAATGAGCAGTTCTTC
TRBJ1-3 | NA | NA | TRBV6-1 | CASSAPGGRAGNTIYF | TGTGCCAGCAGTGCTCCGGGTGGCAGGGCTGGAAACACCATATATTTT
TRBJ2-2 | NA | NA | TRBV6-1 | CASSVQTPNTGELFF | TGTGCCAGCAGTGTACAGACCCCGAACACCGGGGAGCTGTTTTTT
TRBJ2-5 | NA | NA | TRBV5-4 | CASSSRGEQETQYF | TGTGCCAGCAGCTCTCGCGGGGAGCAAGAGACCCAGTACTTC
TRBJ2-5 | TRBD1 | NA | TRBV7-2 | CASSPTRQGKETQYF | TGTGCCAGCAGCCCCACCCGACAGGGCAAAGAGACCCAGTACTTC
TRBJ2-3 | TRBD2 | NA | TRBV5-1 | CASSGGGQEDTQYF | TGCGCCAGCAGTGGCGGGGGGCAGGAAGATACGCAGTATTTT
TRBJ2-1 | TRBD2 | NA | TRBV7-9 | CASTERGPNEQFF | TGTGCCAGCACGGAGCGGGGGCCCAATGAGCAGTTCTTC
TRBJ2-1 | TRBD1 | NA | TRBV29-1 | CSVADRGTYNEQFF | TGCAGCGTTGCGGACAGGGGAACCTACAATGAGCAGTTCTTC
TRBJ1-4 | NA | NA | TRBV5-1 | CASSRGTDNEKLFF | TGCGCCAGCAGCCGGGGGACGGATAATGAAAAACTGTTTTTT
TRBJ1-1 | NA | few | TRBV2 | CASTVNTEAFF | TGTGCCAGCACTGTAAACACTGAAGCTTTCTTT
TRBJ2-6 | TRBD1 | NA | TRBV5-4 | CASTDRGSNVLTF | TGTGCCAGCACTGACAGGGGGTCCAACGTCCTGACTTTC
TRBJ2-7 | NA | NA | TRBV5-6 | CASSLLRGPTREYF | TGTGCCAGCAGCTTGCTGCGGGGACCCACCCGGGAGTACTTC
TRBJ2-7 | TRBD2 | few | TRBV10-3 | CAIGGGVEQYF | TGTGCCATCGGCGGGGGGGTCGAGCAGTACTTC
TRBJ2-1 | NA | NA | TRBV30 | CAWSEGLGEQFF | TGTGCCTGGAGTGAGGGGTTGGGAGAGCAGTTCTTC
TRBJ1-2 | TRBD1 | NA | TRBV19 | CASSIGVGQGFNYGYTF | TGTGCCAGTAGTATAGGGGTCGGACAGGGGTTTAACTATGGCTACACCTTC
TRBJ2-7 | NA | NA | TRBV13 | CASSPRAISYEQYF | TGTGCCAGCAGCCCCCGAGCCATATCCTACGAGCAGTACTTC
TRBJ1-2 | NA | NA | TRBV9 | CASSVRGQSGYTF | TGTGCCAGCAGCGTCCGGGGTCAGAGCGGCTACACCTTC
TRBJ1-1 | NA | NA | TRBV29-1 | CSVGGYNTEAFF | TGCAGCGTCGGTGGTTATAACACTGAAGCTTTCTTT
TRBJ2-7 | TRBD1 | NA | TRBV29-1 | CSVGVTGVGEQYF | TGCAGCGTTGGAGTGACAGGGGTTGGCGAGCAGTACTTC
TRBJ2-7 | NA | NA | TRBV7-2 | CASSLGQGYYEQYF | TGTGCCAGCAGCCTGGGGCAGGGGTACTACGAGCAGTACTTC
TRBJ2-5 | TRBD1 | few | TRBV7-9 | CASSLGQGLYF | TGTGCCAGCAGCTTGGGACAGGGTCTTTACTTC
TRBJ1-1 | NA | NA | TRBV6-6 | CASSRKGWEATEAFF | TGTGCCAGCAGTCGAAAGGGGTGGGAGGCCACTGAAGCTTTCTTT
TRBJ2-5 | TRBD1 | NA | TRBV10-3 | CAISEPGQGVETQYF | TGTGCCATCAGTGAACCGGGACAGGGGGTGGAGACCCAGTACTTC
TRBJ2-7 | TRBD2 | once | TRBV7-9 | CASSFGGGKPYEQYF | TGTGCCAGCAGCTTCGGGGGGGGGAAGCCCTACGAGCAGTACTTC
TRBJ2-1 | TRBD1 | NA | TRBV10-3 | CASRRGQGEEQFF | TGTGCCAGCCGAAGGGGACAGGGTGAGGAGCAGTTCTTC
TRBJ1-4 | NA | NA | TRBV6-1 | CASSAQYNEKLFF | TGTGCCAGCAGTGCCCAGTATAATGAAAAACTGTTTTTT
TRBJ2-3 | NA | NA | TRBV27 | CASSFRWTDTQYF | TGTGCCAGCAGTTTCCGGTGGACAGATACGCAGTATTTT
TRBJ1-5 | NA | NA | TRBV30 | CAWSGQVNQPQHF | TGTGCCTGGAGTGGACAGGTCAATCAGCCCCAGCATTTT
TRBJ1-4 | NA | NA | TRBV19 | CASSDQGLNEKLFF | TGTGCCAGTAGTGATCAGGGCTTGAATGAAAAACTGTTTTTT
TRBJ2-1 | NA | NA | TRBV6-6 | CASRPLDIAYNEQFF | TGTGCCAGCAGGCCACTAGATATCGCCTACAATGAGCAGTTCTTC
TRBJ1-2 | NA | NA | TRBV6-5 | CASTPGRSYGYTF | TGTGCCAGCACCCCCGGGAGGAGCTATGGCTACACCTTC
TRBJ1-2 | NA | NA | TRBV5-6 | CASSHAASGYGYTF | TGTGCCAGCAGCCACGCCGCCTCCGGCTATGGCTACACCTTC
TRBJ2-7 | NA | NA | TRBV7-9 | CASSLSVNYEQYF | TGTGCCAGCAGCTTATCGGTAAACTACGAGCAGTACTTC
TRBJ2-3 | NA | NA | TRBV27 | CASSFEVTDTQYF | TGTGCCAGCAGTTTTGAGGTCACAGATACGCAGTATTTT
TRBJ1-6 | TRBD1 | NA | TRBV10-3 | CAISEWDRGNSPLHF | TGTGCCATCAGTGAGTGGGACAGGGGCAATTCACCCCTCCACTTT
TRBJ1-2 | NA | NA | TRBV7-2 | CASSLDAGALGYTF | TGTGCCAGCAGCTTAGACGCAGGGGCTCTAGGCTACACCTTC
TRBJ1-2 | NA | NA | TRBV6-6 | CASSLIPVYGYTF | TGTGCCAGCAGTCTCATTCCGGTCTATGGCTACACCTTC
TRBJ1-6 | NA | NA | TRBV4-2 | CASSPSGGSFDSPLHF | TGTGCCAGCAGCCCCTCCGGGGGGAGTTTCGATTCACCCCTCCACTTT
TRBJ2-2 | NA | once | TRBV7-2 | CASSSGQRTGELFF | TGTGCCAGCAGCTCAGGACAGCGAACCGGGGAGCTGTTTTTT
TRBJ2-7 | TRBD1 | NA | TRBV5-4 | CASSFDRGGYEQYF | TGTGCCAGCAGCTTTGACAGGGGTGGCTACGAGCAGTACTTC
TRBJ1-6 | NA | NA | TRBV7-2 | CASTPGSLNSSLHF | TGTGCCAGCACCCCGGGGTCCTTAAATTCATCCCTCCACTTT
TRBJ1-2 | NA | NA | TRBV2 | CASSASMESIYGYTF | TGTGCCAGCAGTGCCTCAATGGAGTCGATCTATGGCTACACCTTC
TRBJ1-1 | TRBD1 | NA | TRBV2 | CASSLRTGVLTEAFF | TGTGCCAGCAGCCTAAGGACAGGGGTGCTCACTGAAGCTTTCTTT
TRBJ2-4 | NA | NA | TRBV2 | CASSDPGSIQNIQYF | TGTGCCAGCAGTGACCCAGGGTCGATCCAAAACATTCAGTACTTC
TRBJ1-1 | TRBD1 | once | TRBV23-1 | CASSHRLPGQGCTEAFF | TGCGCCAGCAGTCACCGTCTCCCGGGACAGGGTTGTACTGAAGCTTTCTTT
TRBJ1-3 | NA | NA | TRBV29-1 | CSVSGGNTIYF | TGCAGCGTTTCGGGTGGAAACACCATATATTTT
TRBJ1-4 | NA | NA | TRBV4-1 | CASSQDGSPTNEKLFF | TGCGCCAGCAGCCAAGATGGGAGTCCAACTAATGAAAAACTGTTTTTT
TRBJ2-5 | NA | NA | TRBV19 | CASSIDRTSQETQYF | TGTGCCAGTAGTATAGACCGGACATCTCAAGAGACCCAGTACTTC